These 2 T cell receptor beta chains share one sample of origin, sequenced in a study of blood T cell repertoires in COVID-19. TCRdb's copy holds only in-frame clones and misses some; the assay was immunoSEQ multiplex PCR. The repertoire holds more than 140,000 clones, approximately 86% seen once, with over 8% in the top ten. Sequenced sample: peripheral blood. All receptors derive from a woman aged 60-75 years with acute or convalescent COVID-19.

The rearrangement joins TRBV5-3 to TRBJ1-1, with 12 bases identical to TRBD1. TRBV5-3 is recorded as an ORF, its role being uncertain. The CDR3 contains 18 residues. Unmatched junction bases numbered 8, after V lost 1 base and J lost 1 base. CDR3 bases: TGTGCCAGAAGCTTGAACTGGGACAGGGGGCGTAGGAACACTGAAGCTTTCTTT. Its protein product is CARSLNWDRGRRNTEAFF.

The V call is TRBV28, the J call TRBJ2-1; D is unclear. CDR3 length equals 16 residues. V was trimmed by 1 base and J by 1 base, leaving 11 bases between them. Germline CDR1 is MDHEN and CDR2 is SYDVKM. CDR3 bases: TGTGCCAGCAGTTTATTAAGTGGGCCATCCTACAATGAGCAGTTCTTC. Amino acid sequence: CASSLLSGPSYNEQFF. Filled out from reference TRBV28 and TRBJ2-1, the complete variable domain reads DVKVTQSSRYLVKRTGEKVFLECVQDMDHENMFWYRQDPGLGLRLIYFSYDVKMKEKGDIPEGYSVSREKKERFSLILESASTNQTSMYLCASSLLSGPSYNEQFFGPGTRLTVL.